This T cell receptor (beta chain) was profiled in a study of blood T cell repertoires in COVID-19. Study-wide background: Samples taken during acute and convalescent COVID-19 were collected in the United States, Italy and Spain.

In the authors' workflow: Nucleated cell number was recorded as an estimate derived from reference gene primer amplification. Assay: immunoSEQ multiplex PCR; the TCRdb copy retains only in-frame clones and omits some. The V and J calls and the clone size are those of that table, but D and trimming were determined from the DNA. The sample records some 420,000 clones, around 89% being singletons. Cohorts were assigned according to the clinical history that participants reported. The germline V gene encodes CDR1 MGHRA and CDR2 YSYEKL. This CDR3 is 14 amino acids long. V was clipped by 1 base and J by 3 bases, with 10 bases between them. This clone was detected once.

This TCR was recovered from a man aged 25-45 years who had recovered from COVID-19. Source material: PBMCs or T cells enriched from blood (not recorded which). The chain is built from TRBV4-1 and TRBJ2-7; a weak D match, TRBD1 (7 bases). The chain's CDR3 is CASSQGQGLYEQYF. For the CDR3, the DNA is TGCGCCAGCAGCCAAGGACAGGGACTCTACGAGCAGTACTTC.